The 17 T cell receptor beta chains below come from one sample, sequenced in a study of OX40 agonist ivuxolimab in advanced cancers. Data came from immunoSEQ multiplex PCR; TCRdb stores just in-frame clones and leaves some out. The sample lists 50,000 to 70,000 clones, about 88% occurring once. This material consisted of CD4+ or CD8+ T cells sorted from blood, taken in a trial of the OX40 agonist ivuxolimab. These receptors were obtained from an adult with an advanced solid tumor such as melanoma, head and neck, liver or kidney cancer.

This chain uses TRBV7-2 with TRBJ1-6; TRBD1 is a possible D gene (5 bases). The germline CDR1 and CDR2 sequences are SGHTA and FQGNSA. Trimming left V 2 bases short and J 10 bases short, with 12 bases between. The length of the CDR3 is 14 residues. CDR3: CASSLRAGTSPLHF. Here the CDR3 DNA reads TGTGCCAGCAGCTTACGAGCAGGGACGTCACCCCTCCACTTT.

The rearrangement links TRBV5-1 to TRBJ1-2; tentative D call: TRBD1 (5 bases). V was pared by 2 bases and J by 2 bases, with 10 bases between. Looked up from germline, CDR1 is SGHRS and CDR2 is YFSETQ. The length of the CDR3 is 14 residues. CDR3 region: CASSLGASNYGYTF. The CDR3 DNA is TGCGCCAGCAGCTTAGGGGCGTCGAACTATGGCTACACCTTC.

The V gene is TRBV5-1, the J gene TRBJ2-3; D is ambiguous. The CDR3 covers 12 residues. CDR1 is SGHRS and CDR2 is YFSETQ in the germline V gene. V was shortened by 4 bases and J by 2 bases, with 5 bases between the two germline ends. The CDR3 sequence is CASSLNTDTQYF. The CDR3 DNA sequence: TGCGCCAGCAGCCTGAACACAGATACGCAGTATTTT.

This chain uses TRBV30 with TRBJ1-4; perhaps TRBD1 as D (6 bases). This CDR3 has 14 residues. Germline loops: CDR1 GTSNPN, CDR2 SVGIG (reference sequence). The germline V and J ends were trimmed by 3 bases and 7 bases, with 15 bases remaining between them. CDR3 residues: CAWSQTGPGEKLFF. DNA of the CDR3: TGTGCCTGGAGCCAGACAGGCCCAGGTGAAAAACTGTTTTTT.

The CDR3 nucleotides read TGTGCCAGCGGGACTAGCGGGAGTAGGAAAACCCAGTACTTC. Translation gives CASGTSGSRKTQYF. V is TRBV6-5 and J is TRBJ2-5, with 14 bases lining up with TRBD2. V lost 8 bases and J lost 8; bases outside the gene matches: 7. Germline assignment: CDR1 MNHEY and CDR2 SVGAGI. The CDR3 is 14 amino acids.

CDR3 in DNA: TGTGCCAGCAGGGGAAGGAGGGGGTCGGATTCACCCCTCCACTTT. Protein product: CASRGRRGSDSPLHF. V is TRBV2 and J is TRBJ1-6; D might be TRBD1 (6 bases). V was cut by 6 bases and J by 8 bases, with 17 bases left in between. CDR1 and CDR2 from the germline V gene are SNHLY and FYNNEI. The CDR3 is made up of 15 amino acids.

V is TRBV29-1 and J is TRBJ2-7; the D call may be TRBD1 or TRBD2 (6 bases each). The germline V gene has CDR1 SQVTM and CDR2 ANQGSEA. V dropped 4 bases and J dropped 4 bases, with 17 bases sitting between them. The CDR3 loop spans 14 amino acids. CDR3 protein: CSVGGRRGRYEQYF. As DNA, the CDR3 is TGCAGCGTTGGCGGTAGGAGGGGGAGGTACGAGCAGTACTTC.

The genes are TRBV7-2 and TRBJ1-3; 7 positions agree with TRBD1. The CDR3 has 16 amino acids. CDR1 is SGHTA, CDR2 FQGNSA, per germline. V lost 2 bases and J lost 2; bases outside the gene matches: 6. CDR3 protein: CASSLFIGTAGNTIYF. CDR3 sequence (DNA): TGTGCCAGCAGCTTATTTATCGGGACAGCTGGAAACACCATATATTTT.

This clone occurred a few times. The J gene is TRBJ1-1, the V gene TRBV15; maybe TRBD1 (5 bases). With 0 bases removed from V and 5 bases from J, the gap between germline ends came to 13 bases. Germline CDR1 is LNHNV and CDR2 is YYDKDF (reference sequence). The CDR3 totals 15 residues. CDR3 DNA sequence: TGTGCCACCAGCAGAGATCCCAGGGTACGGACTGAAGCTTTCTTT. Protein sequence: CATSRDPRVRTEAFF.

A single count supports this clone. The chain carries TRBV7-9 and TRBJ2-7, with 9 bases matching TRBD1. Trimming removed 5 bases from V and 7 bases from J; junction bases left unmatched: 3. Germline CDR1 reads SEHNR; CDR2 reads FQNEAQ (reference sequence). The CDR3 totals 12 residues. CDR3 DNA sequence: TGTGCCAGCAGCGTGGACAGGGGAGAGCAGTACTTC. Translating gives CASSVDRGEQYF.

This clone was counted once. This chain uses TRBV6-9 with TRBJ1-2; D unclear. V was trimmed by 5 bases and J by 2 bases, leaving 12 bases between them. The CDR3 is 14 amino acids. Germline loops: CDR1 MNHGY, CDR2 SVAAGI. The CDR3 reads CASSPLERNYGYTF. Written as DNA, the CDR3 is TGTGCCAGCAGTCCCCTCGAGCGCAACTATGGCTACACCTTC.

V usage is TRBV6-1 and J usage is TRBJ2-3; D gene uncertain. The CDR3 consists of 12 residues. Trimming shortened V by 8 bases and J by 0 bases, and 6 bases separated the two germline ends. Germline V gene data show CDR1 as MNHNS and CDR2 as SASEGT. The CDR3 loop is CASQFSTDTQYF. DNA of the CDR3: TGTGCCAGCCAGTTTAGCACAGATACGCAGTATTTT.

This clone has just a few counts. The CDR3 sequence: CASKRTANTEAFF. The CDR3 DNA sequence: TGTGCCAGCAAACGGACAGCGAACACTGAAGCTTTCTTT. The chain has TRBV6-4 and TRBJ1-1; maybe TRBD1 (6 bases). The CDR3 spans 13 residues. V gave up 7 bases and J gave up 1 base, with 10 bases separating them. Germline V lookup: CDR1 MRHNA, CDR2 SNTAGT.

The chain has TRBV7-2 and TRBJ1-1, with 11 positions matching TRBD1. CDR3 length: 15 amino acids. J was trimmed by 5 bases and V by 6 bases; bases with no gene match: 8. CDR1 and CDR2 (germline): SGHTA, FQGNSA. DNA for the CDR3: TGTGCCAGCAGACCACCGGGACAGGGGGAGACTGAAGCTTTCTTT. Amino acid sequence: CASRPPGQGETEAFF.

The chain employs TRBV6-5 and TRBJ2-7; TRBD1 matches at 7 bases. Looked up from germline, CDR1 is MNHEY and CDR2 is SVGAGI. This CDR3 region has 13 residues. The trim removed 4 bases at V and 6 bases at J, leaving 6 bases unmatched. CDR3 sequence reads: CASSFDRVGEQYF. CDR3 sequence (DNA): TGTGCCAGCAGTTTCGACAGGGTAGGCGAGCAGTACTTC.

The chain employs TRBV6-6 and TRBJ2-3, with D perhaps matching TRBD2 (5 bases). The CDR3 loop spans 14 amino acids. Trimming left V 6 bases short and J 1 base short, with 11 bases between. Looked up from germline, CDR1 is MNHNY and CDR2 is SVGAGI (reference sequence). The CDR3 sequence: CASRRVEGTDTQYF. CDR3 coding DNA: TGTGCCAGCAGAAGGGTGGAGGGCACAGATACGCAGTATTTT.

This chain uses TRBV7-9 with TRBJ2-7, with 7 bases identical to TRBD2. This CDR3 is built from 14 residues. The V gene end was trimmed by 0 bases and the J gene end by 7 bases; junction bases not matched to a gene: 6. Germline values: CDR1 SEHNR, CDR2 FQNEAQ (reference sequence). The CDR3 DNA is TGTGCCAGCAGCTTAGCGGGAGCCGGGGGGGAGCAGTACTTC. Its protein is CASSLAGAGGEQYF.